These 16 T cell receptor beta chains were all obtained from the same sample, sequenced in a study of beta chain features in type 1 diabetes (dated by TCRdb to 2016 to 2018). Libraries were constructed by the immunoSEQ multiplex PCR assay. All of the isolated RNA was reverse transcribed with the High Capacity cDNA Reverse Transcription Kit, so expressed TCRB transcripts were sequenced. TCRdb took over this immuneACCESS table, retaining in-frame rearrangements with V and J assigned. Such tables are incomplete; in checked studies, under half of the missing clones stem from an unresolved V gene, and the remainder is unexplained. The sample data list 900,000 or so clones, and about a sixth of these were observed just once. Jointly, the top ten make up 0.02% to 0.025% of the sample. The sequenced sample consisted of naive CD4+ T cells from blood. The cell subset or site label, read with the paper, signifies: true naive CD4+ T cells. The receptors were sampled from a woman between 18 and 29 years old in good health.

The rearrangement uses TRBV6-1 and TRBJ2-7, with D tentatively TRBD1 (5 bases). This CDR3 spans 14 amino acids. The V end was cut by 1 base, the J end by 2 bases, with 9 bases between. Germline V CDR1 and CDR2: MNHNS, SASEGT. The CDR3: CASSEVAGTYEQYF. CDR3 nucleotides: TGTGCCAGCAGTGAAGTAGCAGGGACCTACGAGCAGTACTTC.

There are a few counts of this clone. The chain is built from TRBV19 and TRBJ2-7, with 12 positions matching TRBD2. The junction had 7 bases not matched to a gene; V was cut back by 3 bases and J by 7 bases. The CDR3 is 15 residues long. Germline lookup yields CDR1 LNHDA and CDR2 SQIVND (reference sequence). The CDR3 here is CASSMRLAGVGEQYF. The CDR3 nucleotides are TGTGCCAGTAGTATGCGACTAGCGGGAGTGGGGGAGCAGTACTTC.

This clone has just a few counts. V and J are TRBV28 and TRBJ2-6, with D perhaps given as TRBD1 or TRBD2 (7 bases each). CDR3 length equals 18 residues. V lost 6 bases and J lost 0, with 18 bases in between. Looked up from germline, CDR1 is MDHEN and CDR2 is SYDVKM. The CDR3 sequence: CASSPGGQQSSGANVLTF. CDR3 DNA: TGTGCCAGCAGCCCGGGGGGACAGCAGAGCTCTGGGGCCAACGTCCTGACTTTC.

This clone turned up a few times. J is TRBJ2-1 and V is TRBV10-3, with 15 bases fitting TRBD2. CDR1 ENHRY and CDR2 SYGVKD come from the germline V gene. The trim removed 2 bases at V and 4 bases at J, leaving 3 bases unmatched. The CDR3 length is 17 residues. CDR3 bases: TGTGCCATCAGTGAGGCAGGGACTAGCGGGAGGTACAATGAGCAGTTCTTC. Residues: CAISEAGTSGRYNEQFF.

V and J are TRBV7-3 and TRBJ2-7; 8 bases agree with TRBD2. Germline V gene lookup returns CDR1 SGHTA and CDR2 FQGTGA. J was trimmed by 4 bases and V by 3 bases; bases with no gene match: 2. The length of the CDR3 is 13 residues. The CDR3 loop reads CASSFREGYEQYF. The CDR3 coding sequence is TGTGCCAGCAGCTTTCGGGAGGGATACGAGCAGTACTTC.

V usage is TRBV6-6 and J usage is TRBJ1-2, with 10 bases that match TRBD1. J lost 2 bases, V lost 9 bases, and 12 bases had no gene match. The germline V gene has CDR1 MNHNY and CDR2 SVGAGI (reference sequence). There are 16 residues in the CDR3. The CDR3 region is CASSPGQGLGNYGYTF. The CDR3, as DNA: TGTGCCAGTTCACCGGGACAGGGGCTAGGAAACTATGGCTACACCTTC.

The rearrangement joins TRBV7-2 to TRBJ2-5; D not certain. Germline CDR1 reads SGHTA; CDR2 reads FQGNSA. V lost 4 bases to trimming and J lost 5 bases, with 11 bases between them. The CDR3 loop spans 13 amino acids. The DNA of the CDR3 is TGTGCCAGCAGCTCCACCCTTTCCGAGACCCAGTACTTC. Protein sequence: CASSSTLSETQYF.

The rearrangement uses TRBV10-3 and TRBJ1-3; the D gene is possibly TRBD1 (6 bases). The CDR3 runs to 15 residues. Trimming shortened V by 6 bases and J by 0 bases, and 12 bases separated the two germline ends. Germline V CDR1 and CDR2: ENHRY, SYGVKD. CDR3 bases: TGTGCCATCAGCCCCACGACAGGCTCTGGAAACACCATATATTTT. It encodes CAISPTTGSGNTIYF.

This clone came up many times. The chain has TRBV13 and TRBJ2-7, with D maybe TRBD2 (5 bases). This CDR3 is 14 amino acids long. Trimming took off 6 bases at V and 4 bases at J, with 16 bases between the two ends. CDR1 is PRHDT and CDR2 is FYEKMQ in the germline V gene (reference sequence). The DNA of the CDR3 is TGTGCCAGCAGATCGTGGCGTTCGGGATACGAGCAGTACTTC. It encodes CASRSWRSGYEQYF.

Only a few counts were recorded for this clone. CDR3 sequence: CASSSPTVQYF. The CDR3 bases are TGTGCCAGTAGTAGTCCGACAGTCCAGTACTTC. The genes are TRBV19 and TRBJ2-5; TRBD1 might be the D (5 bases). The V end lost 4 bases, the J end lost 10 bases, and 10 bases lay between the germline ends. The CDR3 has 11 residues. Per germline, CDR1 LNHDA and CDR2 SQIVND (reference sequence).

This chain joins TRBV7-9 and TRBJ2-3; 7 bases align to TRBD2. The germline V gene has CDR1 SEHNR and CDR2 FQNEAQ (reference sequence). This CDR3 has 16 residues. The J segment lost 1 base and the V segment lost 5 bases, leaving 9 bases of the junction unmatched. DNA for the CDR3: TGTGCCAGCAGCCCCGCTATAGCGGGCGGCACAGATACGCAGTATTTT. It codes for CASSPAIAGGTDTQYF.

This clone was counted a few times. The chain couples TRBV6-1 to TRBJ1-2; TRBD1 aligns across 9 bases. The V gene end was trimmed by 2 bases and the J gene end by 4 bases; junction bases not matched to a gene: 8. There are 16 residues in the CDR3. Germline lookup yields CDR1 MNHNS and CDR2 SASEGT. The CDR3 reads CASSEPGTGWGYGYTF. CDR3 nucleotides: TGTGCCAGCAGTGAACCTGGGACAGGGTGGGGCTATGGCTACACCTTC.

The rearrangement uses TRBV18 and TRBJ2-7, with D perhaps TRBD1 (6 bases). The CDR3 runs 16 residues. The V gene's germline CDR1 is KGHSH and CDR2 LQKENI. The ends were cut back, 3 bases at V and 3 bases at J, with 18 bases in the middle. The CDR3 region has the DNA TGTGCCAGCTCACCGGCTTCAAACCAGGGGAACTACGAGCAGTACTTC. Protein sequence: CASSPASNQGNYEQYF.

The J gene is TRBJ2-1, the V gene TRBV5-1, with 7 bases lining up with TRBD2. Looked up from germline, CDR1 is SGHRS and CDR2 is YFSETQ. The length of the CDR3 is 16 residues. The V and J ends lost 1 base and 0 bases, in that order; junction bases with no gene match: 4. CDR3 DNA sequence: TGCGCCAGCAGCTTGATCGCGGGGGTCTCCTACAATGAGCAGTTCTTC. As protein: CASSLIAGVSYNEQFF.

This clone was observed a few times. The rearrangement joins TRBV7-9 to TRBJ2-3; 10 bases are a match to TRBD2. The CDR3 covers 16 residues. V gave up 6 bases and J gave up 7 bases; unmatched junction bases: 13. Germline V gene data show CDR1 as SEHNR and CDR2 as FQNEAQ (reference sequence). The DNA of the CDR3 is TGTGCCAGCAGGCCCACTAGCGGGGTTAACAAATATACGCAGTATTTT. Translating it yields CASRPTSGVNKYTQYF.

This clone was detected a few times. The sample has other DNA sequences that encode this CDR3 too. The chain combines TRBV28 with TRBJ2-7, with 14 nucleotides matching TRBD2. This CDR3 spans 16 amino acids. V trimming: 3 bases; J trimming: 3 bases; junction bases outside the gene matches: 4. Germline CDR1 MDHEN, CDR2 SYDVKM. The chain's CDR3 is CASSLVGTSGSYEQYF. The CDR3 DNA is TGTGCCAGCAGTTTGGTAGGGACTAGCGGGAGCTACGAGCAGTACTTC.